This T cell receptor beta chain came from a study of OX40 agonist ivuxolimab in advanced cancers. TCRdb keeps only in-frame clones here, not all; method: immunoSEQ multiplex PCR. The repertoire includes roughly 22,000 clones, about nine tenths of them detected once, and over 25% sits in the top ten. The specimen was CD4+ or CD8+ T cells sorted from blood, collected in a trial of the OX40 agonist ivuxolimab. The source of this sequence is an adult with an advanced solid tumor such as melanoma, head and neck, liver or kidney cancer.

The CDR3 coding sequence is TGCGCCAGCAGCCAAAACGGGCCCTACTACGAGCAGTACTTC. Residues: CASSQNGPYYEQYF. This chain uses TRBV4-1 with TRBJ2-7; no reliable D call. The CDR3 extends over 14 amino acids. V was trimmed by 2 bases and J by 3 bases, leaving 11 bases between them. CDR1 and CDR2 (germline): MGHRA, YSYEKL.